What follows are 5 T cell receptor beta chains derived from one specimen sequenced in a study of T-cell memory formation after mild COVID-19. One entry per CDR3 protein, called by TCRdb with MiXCR from the 5' RACE reads. Altogether about 140,000 distinct CDR3 sequences are present, around 14% being singletons, with the ten largest covering approximately 30%. Source material: PBMCs or a T cell subset sorted from them (not recorded which). All receptors derive from an adult woman who had mild COVID-19 (a few samples of this study predate the infection). Cell type and time point are not known.

This clonotype occurred many times. The chain links TRBV24-1 to TRBJ2-1; 11 bases map to TRBD2. V shed 4 bases, J shed 4 bases, and the junction held 5 bases outside the gene matches. Germline V gene lookup returns CDR1 KGHDR and CDR2 SFDVKD. This CDR3 is 16 amino acids long. CDR3 region: CATSERGLAEYNEQFF. The CDR3 DNA follows: TGTGCCACCAGTGAGAGGGGACTAGCGGAATACAATGAGCAGTTCTTC.

This chain uses TRBV12-3 or TRBV12-4 with TRBJ1-3; 7 bases are a match to TRBD1. V dropped 6 bases and J dropped 8; count of bases not matched to a gene: 7. The CDR3 runs 13 residues. CDR3 nucleotide sequence: TGTGCCAGCAGCCAAGGGGGCGGATACACCATATATTTT. It codes for CASSQGGGYTIYF.

This clonotype was seen only a few times. This rearrangement joins TRBV5-6 to TRBJ2-7, with D perhaps matching TRBD2 (6 bases). V was trimmed by 0 bases and J by 1 base, leaving 11 bases between them. The CDR3 has 15 amino acids. Germline V lookup: CDR1 SGHDT, CDR2 YYEEEE. The CDR3 region is CASSLGNGGSYEQYF. CDR3 DNA sequence: TGTGCCAGCAGCTTGGGAAACGGGGGTTCCTACGAGCAGTACTTC.

The table lists this clonotype with a few counts. The chain joins TRBV12-5 to TRBJ2-3; no firm D call. Germline V lookup: CDR1 LGHNT, CDR2 FRNRAP. Trimming shortened V by 5 bases and J by 6 bases, and 12 bases separated the two germline ends. This CDR3 has 13 amino acids. The CDR3 sequence is CASGLGPMDTQYF. In DNA, the CDR3 is TGTGCTAGTGGTCTCGGACCCATGGATACGCAGTATTTT.

The chain couples TRBV7-9 to TRBJ1-3; D is unclear. V was clipped by 2 bases and J by 2 bases, with 7 bases between them. Germline CDR1 is SEHNR and CDR2 is FQNEAQ (reference sequence). The CDR3 length is 14 residues. The CDR3 sequence is CASSLYTAGNTIYF. CDR3 nucleotide sequence: TGTGCCAGCAGCTTATACACCGCTGGAAACACCATATATTTT.